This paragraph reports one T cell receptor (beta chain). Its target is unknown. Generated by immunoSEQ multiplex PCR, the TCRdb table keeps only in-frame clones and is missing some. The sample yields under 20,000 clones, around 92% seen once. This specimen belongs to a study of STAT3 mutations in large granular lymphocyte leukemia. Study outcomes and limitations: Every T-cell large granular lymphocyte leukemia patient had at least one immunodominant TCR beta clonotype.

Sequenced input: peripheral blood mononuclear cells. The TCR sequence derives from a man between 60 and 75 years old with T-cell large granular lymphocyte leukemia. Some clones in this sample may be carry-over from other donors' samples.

The CDR3 nucleotides read TGTGCCAGCCACGACAGGGTCGGCACCGGGGAGCTGTTTTTT. Protein: CASHDRVGTGELFF. The chain links TRBV28 to TRBJ2-2, with TRBD1 matching over 7 bases. Germline trimming cut 8 bases from V and 4 bases from J; bases unmatched to any gene: 7. This CDR3 region has 14 residues. The germline V gene has CDR1 MDHEN and CDR2 SYDVKM.